This entry concerns a single T cell receptor (beta chain). Its antigen is not identified. This entry is derived from a study of cytomegalovirus exposure and HLA in healthy donors. PCR primers comprised 60 Vbeta and 13 Jbeta primers. Produced via immunoSEQ multiplex PCR; TCRdb's table is partial and in-frame only. The data show 110,000 to 150,000 clones, around three quarters seen once. CDR3 length: 13 amino acids. Trimming took off 2 bases at V and 6 bases at J, with 8 bases between the two ends. From germline, CDR1 is MNHEY and CDR2 SMNVEV (reference sequence). Points from the study as a whole: A few V segments could not be told apart, such as TRBV6-2 and TRBV6-3, and were left out.

Sample: PBMCs. The TCR originated in a man aged 40-49 years in good health and CMV-seronegative. V usage is TRBV27 and J usage is TRBJ2-4; D uncertain. The CDR3 DNA follows: TGTGCCAGCAGTTTAAACTTCTTAAACATTCAGTACTTC. Its protein product is CASSLNFLNIQYF.